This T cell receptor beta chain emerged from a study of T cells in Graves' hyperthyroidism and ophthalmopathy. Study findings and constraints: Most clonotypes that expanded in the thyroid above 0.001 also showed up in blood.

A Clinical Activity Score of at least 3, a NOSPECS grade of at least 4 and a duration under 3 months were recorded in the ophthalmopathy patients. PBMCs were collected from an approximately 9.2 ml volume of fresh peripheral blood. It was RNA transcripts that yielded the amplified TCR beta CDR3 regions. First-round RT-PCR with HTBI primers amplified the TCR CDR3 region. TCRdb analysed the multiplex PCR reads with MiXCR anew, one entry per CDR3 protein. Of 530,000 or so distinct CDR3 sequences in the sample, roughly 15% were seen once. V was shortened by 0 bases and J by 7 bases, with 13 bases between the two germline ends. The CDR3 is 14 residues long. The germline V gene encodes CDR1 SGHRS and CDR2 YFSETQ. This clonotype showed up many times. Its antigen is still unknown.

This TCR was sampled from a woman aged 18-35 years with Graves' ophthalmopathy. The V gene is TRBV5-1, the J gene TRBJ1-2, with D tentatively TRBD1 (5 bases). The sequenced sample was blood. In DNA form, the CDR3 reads TGCGCCAGCAGCTTGGTTTCAGGGAAGGGTGGCTACACCTTC. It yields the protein CASSLVSGKGGYTF.